The 14 T cell receptor beta chains below all came from one sample that was sequenced in a study of OX40 agonist ivuxolimab in advanced cancers. Library preparation was by the immunoSEQ multiplex PCR assay. TCRdb carries this immuneACCESS record with in-frame sequences only. Its versions omit some clonotypes, under half of them owing to an unresolved V gene in the studies checked, with the rest unexplained. The sample table holds about 62,000 clones, of which approximately 81% were seen once. Of the sample, under 4.5% is held by the ten largest clones. This specimen was CD4+ or CD8+ T cells sorted from blood, taken in a trial of the OX40 agonist ivuxolimab. These TCRs come from an adult with an advanced solid tumor such as melanoma, head and neck, liver or kidney cancer.

The chain uses TRBV7-9 and TRBJ1-2, with no clear D. CDR3 size: 17 residues. The V gene lost 1 base and the J gene lost 4 bases, with 19 bases spanning the gap. Germline assignment: CDR1 SEHNR and CDR2 FQNEAQ (reference sequence). The CDR3, as DNA: TGTGCCAGCAGCTTAGGGGTGTTGAAGCGTGCCTTCTATGGCTACACCTTC. Protein: CASSLGVLKRAFYGYTF.

The V call is TRBV5-4, the J call TRBJ2-5; 10 bases are shared with TRBD1. Per germline, CDR1 SGHNT and CDR2 YYREEE (reference sequence). Trimming took 4 bases from V and 5 from J; bases not matched to a gene: 11. The CDR3 sequence is 16 residues long. In DNA, the CDR3 is TGTGCCAGCAGCGACGTGTTGACAGGGGGCGCGGAGACCCAGTACTTC. Its translation is CASSDVLTGGAETQYF.

J is TRBJ2-1 and V is TRBV4-1, with 9 bases aligning to TRBD2. With V trimmed by 0 bases and J by 5 bases, 11 bases remained unmatched. CDR1 is MGHRA, CDR2 YSYEKL, per germline. The CDR3 has 18 residues. The CDR3, as DNA: TGCGCCAGCAGCCAAGATGATTTAGCGGGAGTTCCACACAATGAGCAGTTCTTC. As protein: CASSQDDLAGVPHNEQFF.

As to this clone: Compared with germline, one end of the junction differs, possibly owing to a read error. The V call is TRBV7-7, the J call TRBJ2-7, with D unresolved. CDR1 SSHAT and CDR2 FNYEAQ come from the germline V gene (reference sequence). This CDR3 region has 13 residues. CDR3 in amino acids: CASSPLLSYEQYF. The CDR3 nucleotides are TGTGCTAGCAGCCCGCTCCTCTCCTACGAGCAGTACTTC.

Comment on this clone: Mismatch with germline at one junction end may stem from a read error. The rearrangement joins TRBV7-2 to TRBJ2-5; 9 positions agree with TRBD2. CDR1 is SGHTA and CDR2 is FQGNSA in the germline V gene. CDR3 size: 14 residues. CDR3 in DNA: TGTGCCAGCAGCTCTCACCCAGGGACTAGCACCCCGAACTTC. This sequence encodes CASSSHPGTSTPNF.

The rearrangement joins TRBV2 to TRBJ1-4; maybe TRBD1 (5 bases). V lost 5 bases and J 7 bases, leaving 11 bases between the germline ends. Germline V lookup: CDR1 SNHLY, CDR2 FYNNEI. The CDR3 consists of 13 residues. Written as DNA, the CDR3 is TGTGCCAGCAGTCTAGGGGTTGGTGAAAAACTGTTTTTT. Translation: CASSLGVGEKLFF.

The V call is TRBV10-3, the J call TRBJ2-5; tentatively, D is TRBD2 (6 bases). The CDR3 is 14 residues long. Germline CDR1 reads ENHRY; CDR2 reads SYGVKD. V lost 4 bases to trimming and J lost 2 bases, with 11 bases between them. CDR3 residues: CAISGVAGQETQYF. The CDR3 coding sequence is TGTGCCATCAGTGGTGTTGCGGGGCAAGAGACCCAGTACTTC.

The chain recombines TRBV7-9 with TRBJ2-1; D gene uncertain. Germline V gene lookup returns CDR1 SEHNR and CDR2 FQNEAQ (reference sequence). V dropped 4 bases and J dropped 6 bases, with 4 bases sitting between them. The CDR3 covers 11 residues. The CDR3 DNA follows: TGTGCCAGCAGCTATTTCAATGAGCAGTTCTTC. It is translated as CASSYFNEQFF.

The V call is TRBV6-1, the J call TRBJ1-1; tentatively, D is TRBD1 (5 bases). V lost 3 bases to trimming and J lost 0 bases, with 11 bases between them. The length of the CDR3 is 15 residues. Germline-derived CDR1 and CDR2 are MNHNS and SASEGT. CDR3 sequence reads: CASSEGVYMNTEAFF. The CDR3 DNA follows: TGTGCCAGCAGTGAGGGGGTTTACATGAACACTGAAGCTTTCTTT.

This chain joins TRBV6-6 and TRBJ2-1, with D tentatively TRBD2 (6 bases). Trimming pared 6 bases from V and 7 bases from J, leaving 19 bases between. The CDR3 is 15 amino acids. Per the germline V gene, CDR1 is MNHNY and CDR2 is SVGAGI (reference sequence). The CDR3 spells CASRASGSSKNEQFF. In DNA, the CDR3 is TGTGCCAGCAGAGCGTCCGGGAGTAGTAAGAATGAGCAGTTCTTC.

This clone came up a few times. The chain combines TRBV6-1 with TRBJ1-2, with 8 bases identical to TRBD1. J gave up 2 bases and V 5 bases, and 1 base lay outside the gene matches. Germline lookup yields CDR1 MNHNS and CDR2 SASEGT. The CDR3 is made up of 13 amino acids. The CDR3 loop is CASSQGANYGYTF. CDR3 coding DNA: TGTGCCAGCAGTCAGGGGGCCAACTATGGCTACACCTTC.

The chain has TRBV5-5 and TRBJ1-5, with D maybe TRBD1 (6 bases). The V end lost 2 bases, the J end lost 5 bases, and 17 bases lay between the germline ends. Germline V lookup: CDR1 SGHKS, CDR2 YYEKEE (reference sequence). The CDR3 totals 16 residues. The CDR3 is CASSFGSQGRDQPQHF. In nucleotides, the CDR3 is TGTGCCAGCAGCTTCGGGTCGCAGGGGAGGGATCAGCCCCAGCATTTT.

This clone was seen just once. The chain uses TRBV4-1 and TRBJ1-5; D gene uncertain. Germline lookup yields CDR1 MGHRA and CDR2 YSYEKL. The V and J ends lost 0 bases and 2 bases respectively, with 8 bases between them. CDR3 length equals 15 residues. The CDR3, as DNA: TGCGCCAGCAGCCAAGACAGGCAGGGCAATCAGCCCCAGCATTTT. Its translation is CASSQDRQGNQPQHF.

V is TRBV27 and J is TRBJ1-2, with D possibly matching TRBD1 (6 bases). Looked up from germline, CDR1 is MNHEY and CDR2 is SMNVEV (reference sequence). The length of the CDR3 is 13 residues. Trimming pared 10 bases from V and 3 bases from J, leaving 15 bases between. In DNA form, the CDR3 reads TGTGCCACCGCCACAGGGTCGGACTATGGCTACACCTTC. Translation: CATATGSDYGYTF.